The rows below give T cell receptor beta chains drawn from one sample of a study of OX40 agonist ivuxolimab in advanced cancers. The data were produced by immunoSEQ multiplex PCR, yet TCRdb's version contains in-frame clones alone and is incomplete. This repertoire shows about 85,000 clones, 87% found once; its top ten account for over 0.25%. The source material was CD4+ or CD8+ T cells sorted from blood, sampled in a trial of the OX40 agonist ivuxolimab. The receptors derive from an adult with an advanced solid tumor such as melanoma, head and neck, liver or kidney cancer. The CDR3 runs from the conserved cysteine through the conserved F or W. The D gene is left open where the match is weak. Where a row states a size, it is once, few, many or the class of an expanded clone; other rows omit it.

clone size	D gene	V gene	J gene	CDR3 protein	CDR3 DNA
NA	NA	TRBV5-1	TRBJ1-1	CASSLTVNTEAFF	TGCGCCAGCAGCTTGACAGTTAACACTGAAGCTTTCTTT
NA	NA	TRBV7-2	TRBJ1-2	CASSFGGRDGYTF	TGTGCCAGCAGCTTTGGGGGGCGAGATGGCTACACCTTC
NA	NA	TRBV7-9	TRBJ1-3	CASSLDVAGSGNTIYF	TGTGCCAGCAGCTTAGACGTGGCGGGCAGTGGAAACACCATATATTTT
NA	NA	TRBV28	TRBJ1-2	CASLIGGEGSYGYTF	TGTGCCAGCCTTATTGGCGGGGAAGGGAGCTATGGCTACACCTTC
once	NA	TRBV11-2	TRBJ2-2	CASSTRLGGGELFF	TGTGCCAGCAGCACCCGACTGGGAGGCGGGGAGCTGTTTTTT
NA	TRBD2	TRBV19	TRBJ2-1	CASSSRLSIGRVNNEQFF	TGTGCCAGTAGCAGCCGACTTTCCATCGGGAGGGTAAACAATGAGCAGTTCTTC
NA	NA	TRBV6-5	TRBJ1-2	CASSYDRSYGYTF	TGTGCCAGCAGTTACGACAGGAGTTATGGCTACACCTTC
NA	TRBD1	TRBV6-6	TRBJ1-2	CASSPQGVKYGYTF	TGTGCCAGCAGTCCGCAGGGGGTTAAGTATGGCTACACCTTC
NA	NA	TRBV28	TRBJ1-3	CASSPSGGSGNTIYF	TGTGCCAGCAGTCCCTCCGGGGGCTCTGGAAACACCATATATTTT
NA	NA	TRBV5-1	TRBJ1-6	CASSLDTGTNSPLHF	TGCGCCAGCAGCTTGGACACGGGGACCAATTCACCCCTCCACTTT
NA	TRBD1	TRBV4-3	TRBJ1-4	CASSQDGTGKEKLFF	TGCGCCAGCAGCCAAGATGGGACAGGGAAGGAAAAACTGTTTTTT
NA	NA	TRBV6-1	TRBJ2-4	CASSEPAAAKNIQYF	TGTGCCAGCAGTGAGCCCGCGGCCGCCAAAAACATTCAGTACTTC
NA	TRBD1	TRBV6-5	TRBJ1-4	CASRDLDRGEKLFF	TGTGCCAGCAGGGATCTGGACAGGGGAGAAAAACTGTTTTTT
NA	TRBD1	TRBV5-1	TRBJ1-6	CASSAGQYNSPLHF	TGCGCCAGCAGCGCGGGACAGTATAATTCACCCCTCCACTTT
NA	NA	TRBV4-3	TRBJ1-1	CASSQDPNMNTEAFF	TGCGCCAGCAGCCAAGACCCGAACATGAACACTGAAGCTTTCTTT
once	TRBD1	TRBV28	TRBJ1-2	CASSATGESRGYTF	TGTGCCAGCAGTGCCACAGGGGAGTCTAGGGGCTACACCTTC
NA	TRBD2	TRBV27	TRBJ2-3	CASGRRRERTDTQYF	TGTGCCAGTGGCCGACGGCGGGAGCGCACAGATACGCAGTATTTT
NA	NA	TRBV5-1	TRBJ2-2	CASSLSGVGGELFF	TGCGCCAGCAGCTTGAGTGGAGTAGGCGGGGAGCTGTTTTTT
NA	TRBD1	TRBV6-5	TRBJ2-5	CASSYSGQGETQYF	TGTGCCAGCAGTTACTCGGGACAGGGTGAGACCCAGTACTTC
NA	NA	TRBV14	TRBJ2-1	CASSQGRGKQFF	TGTGCCAGCAGCCAAGGAAGGGGCAAGCAGTTCTTC
few	TRBD2	TRBV6-1	TRBJ2-7	CASSSGTSGSYEQYF	TGTGCCAGCAGTAGCGGGACTAGCGGGTCCTACGAGCAGTACTTC
once	NA	TRBV6-6	TRBJ2-7	CASRVRTESPYEQYF	TGTGCCAGCAGGGTCCGGACAGAAAGCCCATACGAGCAGTACTTC
NA	NA	TRBV7-2	TRBJ1-2	CASSLRSIPGYTF	TGTGCCAGCAGCTTAAGGTCCATTCCTGGCTACACCTTC
NA	TRBD1	TRBV9	TRBJ2-1	CASSVTGQGAYNEQFF	TGTGCCAGCAGCGTAACGGGACAGGGCGCCTACAATGAGCAGTTCTTC
few	TRBD1	TRBV19	TRBJ1-2	CASSPTGNYGYTF	TGTGCCAGTTCCCCGACAGGGAACTATGGCTACACCTTC
NA	NA	TRBV6-1	TRBJ2-1	CASSFRVGAYNEQFF	TGTGCCAGCAGTTTTAGGGTTGGCGCCTACAATGAGCAGTTCTTC
NA	NA	TRBV6-1	TRBJ1-4	CASKGLQEGEKLFF	TGTGCCAGCAAAGGGCTGCAGGAGGGGGAAAAACTGTTTTTT
NA	NA	TRBV30	TRBJ1-6	CAWSGGHLYNSPLHF	TGTGCCTGGAGTGGGGGACACTTATATAATTCACCCCTCCACTTT
NA	NA	TRBV6-6	TRBJ1-1	CASSDHRVMNTEAFF	TGTGCCAGCAGTGACCACAGGGTCATGAACACTGAAGCTTTCTTT